The entry below gives a single TCR beta chain sequence along with its context. The data originate from a study of blood T cell repertoires in COVID-19. Across the study: Collection of acute and convalescent COVID-19 samples took place in the United States, Italy and Spain. T cells, B-cell-depleted T cells, or PBMCs supplied cDNA or gDNA.

In the original processing: How many nucleated cells were present was estimated from reference gene primer amplification. The method was immunoSEQ multiplex PCR; TCRdb's version includes in-frame clones alone and lacks a portion of them. V, J and clone size reflect that table, while D and trimming were determined from the DNA. The data contain some 190,000 clones, 85% of them singletons. This CDR3 region has 14 residues. V lost 5 bases, J lost 0 bases, and 4 bases stayed unmatched. Per germline, CDR1 SGHNT and CDR2 YENEEA. The V and J genes are TRBV11-3 and TRBJ2-7; 7 bases match TRBD1. The source material was peripheral blood. The source of this sequence is a woman aged 80 or older with acute or convalescent COVID-19. CDR3 amino acids: CASSRDRDSYEQYF. DNA of the CDR3: TGTGCCAGCAGCCGTGACAGGGACTCCTACGAGCAGTACTTC.